The 12 T cell receptor beta chains below were found in one sample sequenced in a study of control samples from healthy donors and cancer patients. This table comes from immunoSEQ multiplex PCR, and its TCRdb copy is limited to in-frame clones, with some not included. The sample lists some 150,000 clones; roughly 92% were seen once. Sequenced: blood. The receptors shown here come from a man aged 50 or older in good health.

V and J are TRBV3-1 (or the pseudogene TRBV3-2) and TRBJ1-1, with 7 bases aligning to TRBD1. CDR1 is LGHDT and CDR2 is YNNKEL in the germline V gene (reference sequence). J gave up 0 bases and V 4 bases, and 2 bases lay outside the gene matches. The CDR3 is 14 amino acids. The CDR3 bases are TGTGCCAGCAGCCTCGACAGGGTGAACACTGAAGCTTTCTTT. Its translation is CASSLDRVNTEAFF.

The gene calls are TRBV10-3 and TRBJ2-3; D is unresolved. Germline V gene lookup returns CDR1 ENHRY and CDR2 SYGVKD. V was trimmed by 4 bases and J by 7 bases, leaving 9 bases between them. The CDR3 is 12 amino acids. The CDR3 DNA follows: TGTGCCATCAGTGGATCGCTGAATACGCAGTATTTT. It yields the protein CAISGSLNTQYF.

J is TRBJ1-1 and V is TRBV25-1; possibly TRBD1 for D (5 bases). V was shortened by 5 bases and J by 1 base, with 14 bases between the two germline ends. This CDR3 region has 15 residues. CDR1 is MGHDK and CDR2 is SYGVNS in the germline V gene. This CDR3 is CASSNERGTNTEAFF. DNA of the CDR3: TGTGCCAGCAGTAATGAGCGGGGGACGAACACTGAAGCTTTCTTT.

This clone was detected once. V gene TRBV19 combines with J gene TRBJ2-3; perhaps TRBD1 as D (5 bases). Trimming stripped 1 base from V and 1 base from J, with 12 bases between. The CDR3 length is 16 residues. In germline, CDR1 is LNHDA, CDR2 SQIVND (reference sequence). CDR3 DNA sequence: TGTGCCAGTAGTATAGCCCGACAGTTACGCACAGATACGCAGTATTTT. Its translation: CASSIARQLRTDTQYF.

The V and J genes are TRBV6-5 and TRBJ1-4; D remains unclear. The CDR3 runs to 13 residues. Germline lookup yields CDR1 MNHEY and CDR2 SVGAGI. Trimming removed 8 bases at V and 4 bases at J, with 11 bases between. CDR3 amino acids: CASVRERNEKLFF. CDR3 DNA sequence: TGTGCCAGCGTACGTGAGCGTAATGAAAAACTGTTTTTT.

The chain employs TRBV11-2 and TRBJ2-1; either TRBD1 or TRBD2 may supply D (6 bases each). Germline values: CDR1 SGHAT, CDR2 FQNNGV. Trimming pared 2 bases from V and 12 bases from J, leaving 14 bases between. This CDR3 is 13 amino acids long. In DNA form, the CDR3 reads TGTGCCAGCAGCTTATTTCGGGGGCAAGGGCAGTTCTTC. Its translation is CASSLFRGQGQFF.

The rearrangement joins TRBV19 to TRBJ2-3; D is unclear. The CDR3 loop spans 14 amino acids. Germline V gene data show CDR1 as LNHDA and CDR2 as SQIVND (reference sequence). The V end was cut by 4 bases, the J end by 2 bases, with 10 bases between. CDR3: CASSNGQPTDTQYF. The CDR3 DNA reads as TGTGCCAGTAGTAACGGCCAGCCCACAGATACGCAGTATTTT.

This clone was detected a few times. The rearrangement links TRBV24-1 to TRBJ1-5; 12 bases align to TRBD1. The ends lost 3 bases at V and 2 bases at J; junction bases unmatched: 10. CDR3 length: 19 amino acids. The V gene's germline CDR1 is KGHDR and CDR2 SFDVKD. The DNA for the CDR3 is TGTGCCACCAGTGATGCCGGGACAGGGGGCAGGATGGGCAATCAGCCCCAGCATTTT. Translating it yields CATSDAGTGGRMGNQPQHF.

The chain has TRBV5-1 and TRBJ2-1; unclear D gene. CDR1 is SGHRS and CDR2 is YFSETQ in the germline V gene. V lost 7 bases to trimming and J lost 0 bases, with 14 bases between them. The CDR3 length is 15 residues. DNA for the CDR3: TGCGCCAGCGCTAGGGTGCCGGGCTCCTACAATGAGCAGTTCTTC. Translating gives CASARVPGSYNEQFF. Full variable domain (remainder filled in from reference TRBV5-1 and TRBJ2-1): KAGVTQTPRYLIKTRGQQVTLSCSPISGHRSVSWYQQTPGQGLQFLFEYFSETQRNKGNFPGRFSGRQFSNSRSEMNVSTLELGDSALYLCASARVPGSYNEQFFGPGTRLTVL.

This clone was counted a few times. V gene TRBV7-2 combines with J gene TRBJ1-1; D might be TRBD1 (6 bases). This CDR3 is built from 13 residues. V lost 7 bases and J 1 base, leaving 10 bases between the germline ends. CDR1 and CDR2 from the germline V gene are SGHTA and FQGNSA. In DNA form, the CDR3 reads TGTGCCAGCAAGGGACAACCGAACACTGAAGCTTTCTTT. Amino acid sequence: CASKGQPNTEAFF.

This sequence joins TRBV5-1 and TRBJ1-1; no firm D call. Per the germline V gene, CDR1 is SGHRS and CDR2 is YFSETQ. Trimming removed 0 bases from V and 2 bases from J, with 17 bases in between. This CDR3 has 17 residues. This CDR3 is CASSLAPREVLNTEAFF. In DNA form, the CDR3 reads TGCGCCAGCAGCTTGGCCCCTAGGGAGGTCCTAAACACTGAAGCTTTCTTT.

J is TRBJ2-7 and V is TRBV7-2; 8 bases are a match to TRBD2. V was clipped by 2 bases and J by 3 bases; unmatched bases: 3. The germline CDR1 and CDR2 sequences are SGHTA and FQGNSA. The CDR3 runs 14 residues. CDR3 protein: CASSLWGTSYEQYF. The CDR3 bases are TGTGCCAGCAGCTTATGGGGGACTAGCTACGAGCAGTACTTC.